This record concerns one TCR beta chain sequence. Its cognate antigen is unknown. The PCR ran on 60 Vbeta and 13 Jbeta primers. Assay: immunoSEQ multiplex PCR; the TCRdb copy retains only in-frame clones and omits some. Of over 150,000 clones in the sample, approximately 82% were seen once. These data originate in a study of cytomegalovirus exposure and HLA in healthy donors. Looking at the study overall: In an early release, HLA-typed donors contributed 75 million to 85 million unique TCR sequences. The study's findings and limits: An analysis was carried out later, and it reportedly showed fewer N-insertions in an Asian-associated ancestry cluster than the 666-donor mean. An analysis done earlier found most TCR beta V segments productive about 87% or about 30% of the time.

Though probably carrying unrecorded immune exposures, donors were nominally healthy at sampling. The ends lost 0 bases at V and 7 bases at J; junction bases unmatched: 5. There are 14 residues in the CDR3. Germline V gene data show CDR1 as LNHNV and CDR2 as YYDKDF (reference sequence). The rearrangement uses TRBV15 and TRBJ1-2; TRBD1 aligns across 7 bases. The clonotype comes from a girl between 2 and 10 years old in good health and CMV-seropositive. Sequences were obtained from PBMCs. CDR3 coding DNA: TGTGCCACCAGCAGAGAAGACAGGGCGTTTGGCTACACCTTC. Translation gives CATSREDRAFGYTF.